What follows are 19 T cell receptor beta chains derived from one specimen sequenced in a study of blood T cell repertoires in COVID-19. Here immunoSEQ multiplex PCR was the method, and the copy in TCRdb shows in-frame clones only, minus some. There are 130,000 or so clones in the sample; about 81% occur only once, and 2% to 3% lies in the top ten. The sequenced sample consisted of PBMCs or T cells enriched from blood (not recorded which). The receptor source for this set is a middle-aged man with acute COVID-19.

The V gene is TRBV12-3 or TRBV12-4, the J gene TRBJ1-6; D is unclear. Trimming took off 4 bases at V and 10 bases at J, with 11 bases between the two ends. The CDR3 extends over 13 amino acids. The CDR3 protein is CASSSPAESPLHF. The CDR3 bases are TGTGCCAGCAGTTCCCCGGCGGAATCACCCCTCCACTTT.

This sequence joins TRBV19 and TRBJ1-2, with D possibly being TRBD1 (6 bases). The V and J ends lost 5 bases and 2 bases respectively, with 18 bases between them. Germline V gene sequence: CDR1 LNHDA, CDR2 SQIVND (reference sequence). This CDR3 contains 16 residues. CDR3 sequence: CASSSGPGRGNYGYTF. Written as DNA, the CDR3 is TGTGCCAGTAGTTCAGGCCCAGGCAGGGGAAACTATGGCTACACCTTC.

The chain couples TRBV5-1 to TRBJ2-3; 7 positions agree with TRBD1. With 0 bases clipped from V and 3 bases from J, the junction kept 4 bases outside the gene matches. The CDR3 has 15 residues. Germline V gives CDR1 SGHRS, CDR2 YFSETQ. For the CDR3, the DNA is TGCGCCAGCAGCTTGGGAGGACAGGCAACAGATACGCAGTATTTT. It yields the protein CASSLGGQATDTQYF.

The chain recombines TRBV29-1 with TRBJ1-2; 8 nucleotides line up with TRBD1. Trimming removed 4 bases from V and 5 bases from J; junction bases left unmatched: 6. The germline CDR1 and CDR2 sequences are SQVTM and ANQGSEA. CDR3 length equals 13 residues. As DNA, the CDR3 is TGCAGCGTTGGAGGAACAGGGGGATATGGCTACACCTTC. Its translation is CSVGGTGGYGYTF.

This clone was seen a single time. The chain couples TRBV30 to TRBJ1-4; 8 nucleotides agree with TRBD1. The CDR3 is made up of 14 amino acids. The V segment lost 1 base and the J segment 7 bases; nucleotides outside the gene matches: 5. CDR1 is GTSNPN and CDR2 is SVGIG in the germline V gene (reference sequence). For the CDR3, the DNA is TGTGCCTGGAGTGATCGGACAGGGAGTGAAAAACTGTTTTTT. It yields the protein CAWSDRTGSEKLFF. The full variable domain, in which reference TRBV30 and TRBJ1-4 provide the parts outside the CDR3, is SQTIHQWPATLVQPVGSPLSLECTVEGTSNPNLYWYRQAAGRGLQLLFYSVGIGQISSEVPQNLSASRPQDRQFILSSKKLLLSDSGFYLCAWSDRTGSEKLFFGSGTQLSVL.

V and J are TRBV25-1 and TRBJ1-4; maybe TRBD1 (6 bases). The V gene's germline CDR1 is MGHDK and CDR2 SYGVNS. Trimming stripped 5 bases from V and 2 bases from J, with 12 bases between. The CDR3 extends over 15 amino acids. As DNA, the CDR3 is TGTGCCAGCAGTCCCAGACAGGATACTAATGAAAAACTGTTTTTT. This translates into CASSPRQDTNEKLFF.

This clone came up a few times. This chain uses TRBV28 with TRBJ2-7; no reliable D call. The ends were cut back, 4 bases at V and 5 bases at J, with 6 bases in the middle. There are 11 residues in the CDR3. Germline V CDR1 and CDR2: MDHEN, SYDVKM. The CDR3 DNA is TGTGCCAGCAGTTCGTTCCACGAGCAGTACTTC. This codes for CASSSFHEQYF.

Concerning this clone: Different DNA sequences within this sample yield the same CDR3. The chain is built from TRBV9 and TRBJ1-2; D is unresolved. V was pared by 4 bases and J by 2 bases, with 6 bases between. CDR1 SGDLS and CDR2 YYNGEE come from the germline V gene. The CDR3 runs 12 residues. This CDR3 reads CASSPSNYGYTF. The CDR3 DNA follows: TGTGCCAGCAGCCCAAGCAACTATGGCTACACCTTC.

This clone occurred a few times. The chain couples TRBV14 to TRBJ2-7, with 9 bases matching TRBD2. The germline gives CDR1 SGHDN, CDR2 FVKESK. The CDR3 is 14 residues long. V lost 4 bases and J lost 5; bases outside the gene matches: 6. CDR3 nucleotide sequence: TGTGCCAGCAGCCCTAGCGGGATTACCCACGAGCAGTACTTC. It encodes CASSPSGITHEQYF.

Concerning this clone: Within the sample, other DNA sequences also encode this same CDR3. This chain uses TRBV10-3 with TRBJ1-5; 8 nucleotides align to TRBD1. The CDR3 consists of 15 residues. Trimming at V came to 0 bases and at J to 7 bases, leaving 5 bases not matched to a gene. The germline V gene has CDR1 ENHRY and CDR2 SYGVKD. The CDR3 is CAISESDRGNQPQHF. The CDR3 bases are TGTGCCATCAGTGAGTCTGACAGGGGTAACCAGCCCCAGCATTTT.

CDR3 in DNA: TGTGCCACCAGTGCCGCGGACAGGGAAGGCTACACCTTC. Its translation: CATSAADREGYTF. This chain links TRBV24-1 with TRBJ1-2; TRBD1 matches at 8 bases. This CDR3 comprises 13 residues. From germline, CDR1 is KGHDR and CDR2 SFDVKD. V lost 5 bases to trimming and J lost 8 bases; unmatched junction nucleotides: 6.

This clone was counted only a few times. The chain's CDR3 is CSVGTSRHNEQFF. Written as DNA, the CDR3 is TGCAGCGTTGGGACTAGCAGACACAATGAGCAGTTCTTC. The chain carries TRBV29-1 and TRBJ2-1; 8 bases map to TRBD2. Trimming cost V 4 bases and J 5 bases; bases outside gene matches: 4. The CDR3 runs 13 residues. Per germline, CDR1 SQVTM and CDR2 ANQGSEA.

This chain links TRBV7-3 with TRBJ2-3; D is unresolved. There are 12 residues in the CDR3. Trimming left V 2 bases short and J 4 bases short, with 4 bases between. The germline V gene encodes CDR1 SGHTA and CDR2 FQGTGA. CDR3 DNA: TGTGCCAGCAGCTTATATGCAGATACGCAGTATTTT. It specifies CASSLYADTQYF.

The chain combines TRBV18 with TRBJ2-3, with D tentatively TRBD1 (6 bases). The CDR3 loop spans 12 amino acids. Germline CDR1 reads KGHSH; CDR2 reads LQKENI. Trimming removed 4 bases at V and 5 bases at J, with 7 bases between. The CDR3 region has the DNA TGTGCCAGCTCACAGGACAGAGATACGCAGTATTTT. It yields the protein CASSQDRDTQYF.

This chain connects TRBV19 to TRBJ2-1; 14 positions match TRBD2. Germline values: CDR1 LNHDA, CDR2 SQIVND (reference sequence). CDR3 length: 19 residues. V lost 7 bases, J lost 1 base, and 12 bases stayed unmatched. CDR3 DNA sequence: TGTGCCAGTACCCCGGGACTAGCGGGGGCCAGGGAATCCTACAATGAGCAGTTCTTC. Its translation is CASTPGLAGARESYNEQFF.

The chain joins TRBV29-1 to TRBJ1-5; 7 nucleotides align to TRBD1. CDR3 size: 11 residues. The V gene's germline CDR1 is SQVTM and CDR2 ANQGSEA. J lost 14 bases, V lost 4 bases, and 8 bases had no gene match. The CDR3 protein is CSVGGQSGEHF. The CDR3, as DNA: TGCAGCGTTGGGGGACAGTCGGGAGAGCATTTT.

The chain has TRBV6-2 or TRBV6-3 and TRBJ2-5; perhaps TRBD2 as D (6 bases). Deletions cut 4 bases from V and 5 bases from J, with 14 bases between. Germline V lookup: CDR1 MNHEY, CDR2 SVGEGT. The CDR3 runs to 14 residues. CDR3 region: CASSSPGVEETQYF. CDR3 sequence (DNA): TGTGCCAGCAGTTCTCCGGGGGTCGAGGAGACCCAGTACTTC.

The chain is built from TRBV5-1 and TRBJ2-5, with 11 bases that match TRBD1. The CDR3 covers 16 residues. CDR1 is SGHRS and CDR2 is YFSETQ in the germline V gene. The trim removed 3 bases at V and 5 bases at J, leaving 9 bases unmatched. This chain's CDR3 is CASSSGPGQGVETQYF. In DNA, the CDR3 is TGCGCCAGCAGCTCTGGGCCGGGACAGGGGGTGGAGACCCAGTACTTC.

The table lists this clone with a few counts. In the same sample, other DNA sequences code for this CDR3. The J gene is TRBJ1-3, the V gene TRBV5-1, with 7 bases that match TRBD1. The V segment lost 3 bases and the J segment 4 bases; nucleotides outside the gene matches: 4. Germline V gives CDR1 SGHRS, CDR2 YFSETQ. The CDR3 is 14 residues long. The CDR3 sequence is CASSYGTVGNTIYF. The CDR3 DNA follows: TGCGCCAGCAGCTATGGGACAGTAGGAAACACCATATATTTT.